The 11 T cell receptor beta chains presented below share a single source sample, sequenced in a study of human T cells and chemical hapten exposure. Indicated time point: pre-sensitization, week 0. The sample's treatment: therapeutic diphenylcyclopropenone sensitization with weekly scalp DPC. Via MiXCR, TCRdb re-called the RACE reads, giving one row per CDR3 protein. The data show 300,000 to 450,000 distinct CDR3 sequences, 5% to 6.5% seen once. The material sequenced was whole blood, taken in connection with sensitization to the hapten diphenylcyclopropenone (DPC). These receptor sequences come from a woman under 30 with alopecia areata. Some clones in this sample may be carry-over from other donors' samples.

This clonotype was seen more than once but under ten times. The chain recombines TRBV12-3 or TRBV12-4 with TRBJ1-5; D uncertain. CDR3 size: 13 residues. Trimming shortened V by 3 bases and J by 11 bases, and 14 bases separated the two germline ends. The DNA of the CDR3 is TGTGCCAGCAGTTTGGATCCCCTGCCAGCCCAGCATTTT. Translation gives CASSLDPLPAQHF.

In this sample, this clonotype turned up many times. V is TRBV6-2 or TRBV6-3 and J is TRBJ2-5; 9 bases map to TRBD2. CDR1 is MNHEY, CDR2 SVGEGT, per germline. With V trimmed by 6 bases and J by 9 bases, 20 bases remained unmatched. The CDR3 extends over 17 amino acids. The chain's CDR3 is CASSPIDRGGAGPAQYF. CDR3 coding DNA: TGTGCCAGCAGCCCAATAGATCGCGGGGGGGCCGGTCCGGCCCAGTACTTC.

The rearrangement uses TRBV4-2 and TRBJ2-3, with TRBD2 matching 13 bases. V shed 4 bases and J 2 bases; nucleotides not matched to a gene: 6. The CDR3 runs 17 residues. The germline V gene encodes CDR1 LGHNA and CDR2 YNFKEQ. The CDR3 coding sequence is TGTGCCAGCAGCCTGTCGGGACTAGCGGGGCCCACAGATACGCAGTATTTT. It translates to CASSLSGLAGPTDTQYF.

This clonotype was seen at least ten times. The genes are TRBV20-1 and TRBJ1-1; D unresolved. V was cut by 0 bases and J by 1 base, with 12 bases left in between. The CDR3 is 15 residues long. In germline, CDR1 is DFQATT, CDR2 SNEGSKA (reference sequence). CDR3 region: CSARDLSRRNTEAFF. DNA of the CDR3: TGCAGTGCTAGAGACCTTTCCAGGAGGAACACTGAAGCTTTCTTT.

The table lists this clonotype with a few counts. The rearrangement joins TRBV6-1 to TRBJ2-5, with D possibly being TRBD2 (5 bases). V gave up 5 bases and J gave up 2 bases, with 9 bases separating them. CDR1 is MNHNS, CDR2 SASEGT, per germline. The CDR3 spans 13 residues. The CDR3 region has the DNA TGTGCCAGCAGTAGGACGGGACAAGAGACCCAGTACTTC. Protein sequence: CASSRTGQETQYF.

This clonotype was seen a few times. The chain joins TRBV20-1 to TRBJ1-1; no clear D gene. This CDR3 region has 13 residues. V gave up 3 bases and J gave up 5 bases, with 13 bases separating them. The germline V gene encodes CDR1 DFQATT and CDR2 SNEGSKA (reference sequence). The CDR3 nucleotides read TGCAGTGCTAGTTTGCCATTCGGAACTGAAGCTTTCTTT. Its translation is CSASLPFGTEAFF.

In this sample, this clonotype turned up many times. The chain combines TRBV29-1 with TRBJ1-2, with 7 bases matching TRBD1. CDR1 is SQVTM and CDR2 is ANQGSEA in the germline V gene. V was pared by 0 bases and J by 6 bases, with 7 bases of the junction left unmatched. The CDR3 is 14 amino acids. CDR3: CSVEDLGRGNGYTF. The CDR3 DNA sequence: TGCAGCGTTGAAGATCTGGGCAGGGGGAATGGCTACACCTTC.

This clonotype was observed many times. The chain recombines TRBV5-6 with TRBJ1-5, with D tentatively TRBD1 (5 bases). The CDR3 totals 16 residues. Germline assignment: CDR1 SGHDT and CDR2 YYEEEE. V shed 1 base and J shed 0 bases, with 11 bases lying between them. CDR3: CASSLYGAYSNQPQHF. Written as DNA, the CDR3 is TGTGCCAGCAGCTTGTACGGGGCCTATAGCAATCAGCCCCAGCATTTT.

Remarks on this clonotype: Just one base apart from a much larger clone, this may be a read error. V gene TRBV4-1 combines with J gene TRBJ2-7; TRBD2 might be the D (6 bases). Germline V lookup: CDR1 MGHRA, CDR2 YSYEKL. The CDR3 sequence is 17 residues long. With 5 bases removed from V and 0 bases from J, the gap between germline ends came to 20 bases. The CDR3 DNA follows: TGCGCCAGCAGCGATTACCCGGGGGACGCCGGCTCCTACGAGCAGTACTTC. It codes for CASSDYPGDAGSYEQYF.

The rearrangement joins TRBV3-1 to TRBJ2-7, with D unclear. CDR3 size: 12 residues. The germline CDR1 and CDR2 sequences are LGHDT and YNNKEL (reference sequence). Trimming cost V 5 bases and J 7 bases, with 12 bases left between them. CDR3 DNA sequence: TGTGCCAGCAGCGGAGCTACTCGGGAGCAGTACTTC. It translates to CASSGATREQYF.

This clonotype was counted at least ten times. The chain carries TRBV6-5 and TRBJ1-5, with 8 nucleotides matching TRBD1. The CDR3 has 15 residues. Germline CDR1 reads MNHEY; CDR2 reads SVGAGI. With 4 bases clipped from V and 1 base from J, the junction kept 3 bases outside the gene matches. Here the CDR3 DNA reads TGTGCCAGCAGTTGGGACAGGTGGAGCAATCAGCCCCAGCATTTT. It specifies CASSWDRWSNQPQHF.